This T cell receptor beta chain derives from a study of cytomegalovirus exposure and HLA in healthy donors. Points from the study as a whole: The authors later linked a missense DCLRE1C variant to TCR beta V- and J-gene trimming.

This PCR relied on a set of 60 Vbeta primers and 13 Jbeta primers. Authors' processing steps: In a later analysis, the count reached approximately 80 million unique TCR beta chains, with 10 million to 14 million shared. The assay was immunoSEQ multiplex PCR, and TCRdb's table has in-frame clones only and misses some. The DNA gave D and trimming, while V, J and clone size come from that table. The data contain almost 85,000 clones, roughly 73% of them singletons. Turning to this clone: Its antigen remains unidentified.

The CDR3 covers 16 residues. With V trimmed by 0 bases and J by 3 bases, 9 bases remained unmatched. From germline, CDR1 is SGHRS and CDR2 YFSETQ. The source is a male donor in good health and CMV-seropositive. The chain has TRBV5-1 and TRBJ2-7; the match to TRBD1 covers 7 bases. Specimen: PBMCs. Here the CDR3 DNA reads TGCGCCAGCAGCTTGGCCTCGACAGGGAGCAACTACGAGCAGTACTTC. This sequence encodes CASSLASTGSNYEQYF.